Below, 5 T cell receptor beta chains from the same sample are listed, as sequenced in a study of T cells in Graves' hyperthyroidism and ophthalmopathy. RNA transcripts yielded amplified TCR beta CDR3 regions. HTBI primers were the set used in a first-round RT-PCR of the TCR CDR3. TCRdb analysed the multiplex PCR reads with MiXCR anew, one entry per CDR3 protein. This sample carries around 250,000 distinct CDR3 sequences, roughly 15% of them seen once, and the ten largest clones take 10% to 15%. Sequenced input: blood. Receptor source: a middle-aged woman with Graves' hyperthyroidism that later progressed to Graves' ophthalmopathy.

This clonotype was picked up a small number of times. J is TRBJ1-5 and V is TRBV6-1, with 10 bases aligning to TRBD1. V dropped 8 bases and J dropped 6; count of bases not matched to a gene: 4. This CDR3 is 13 amino acids long. The germline gives CDR1 MNHNS, CDR2 SASEGT. This CDR3 reads CASFGTGVQPQHF. CDR3 nucleotides: TGTGCCAGCTTTGGGACAGGGGTTCAGCCCCAGCATTTT.

V and J are TRBV7-9 and TRBJ2-7; D is ambiguous. CDR1 SEHNR and CDR2 FQNEAQ come from the germline V gene (reference sequence). V shed 5 bases and J shed 3 bases, with 11 bases lying between them. The CDR3 totals 13 residues. The CDR3 bases are TGTGCCAGCAGCCCCGCCCCGGACTACGAGCAGTACTTC. This sequence encodes CASSPAPDYEQYF.

The sample holds many counts of this clonotype. The chain recombines TRBV20-1 with TRBJ1-1, with D maybe TRBD1 (5 bases). The CDR3 covers 15 residues. Germline V lookup: CDR1 DFQATT, CDR2 SNEGSKA (reference sequence). V was shortened by 3 bases and J by 1 base, with 15 bases between the two germline ends. CDR3 in DNA: TGCAGTGCTAGCCGGGACGGCTCATCGAACACTGAAGCTTTCTTT. This codes for CSASRDGSSNTEAFF.

This clonotype was counted at least ten times. The J gene is TRBJ2-7, the V gene TRBV28, with 8 nucleotides matching TRBD1. This CDR3 spans 14 amino acids. The germline gives CDR1 MDHEN, CDR2 SYDVKM. The junction had 5 bases not matched to a gene; V was cut back by 5 bases and J by 2 bases. CDR3 bases: TGTGCCAGCAGTATGGACAGGGCCCCCTACGAGCAGTACTTC. Protein product: CASSMDRAPYEQYF.

The chain recombines TRBV11-3 with TRBJ2-7; TRBD1 is a possible D gene (5 bases). The CDR3 consists of 15 residues. V gave up 3 bases and J gave up 1 base, with 13 bases separating them. Germline loops: CDR1 SGHNT, CDR2 YENEEA. In nucleotides, the CDR3 is TGTGCCAGCAGCTTCTCAGGGATGGGGTCCTACGAGCAGTACTTC. Its protein product is CASSFSGMGSYEQYF.